One and the same sample provided the 19 T cell receptor beta chains below, sequenced in a study of shared clonotypes between healthy human individuals (dated by TCRdb to about 2020). The protocol used for the library was the immunoSEQ multiplex PCR assay. TCRdb holds this immuneACCESS table with in-frame rearrangements only. Some clones are missing; in checked studies, unresolved V genes explain under half, and the rest has no known cause. This sample holds over a million clones; more than 95% were observed only once. The top ten hold roughly 1.2% of the sample. Sequencing used naive CD4+ T cells sorted from blood. Per the publication, the cell subset or site label means: CD45RA+ positively selected. Receptors originate from a young man in good health.

The CDR3 loop is CASSPFPKGRFYEQYF. The CDR3 DNA reads as TGTGCCAGCAGCCCATTTCCCAAAGGGAGGTTCTACGAGCAGTACTTC. The J gene is TRBJ2-7, the V gene TRBV14; D might be TRBD2 (6 bases). This CDR3 spans 16 amino acids. Trimming left V 4 bases short and J 3 bases short, with 19 bases between. Looked up from germline, CDR1 is SGHDN and CDR2 is FVKESK.

The chain carries TRBV7-2 and TRBJ2-7; D is ambiguous. Trimming took off 3 bases at V and 2 bases at J, with 11 bases between the two ends. This CDR3 has 14 amino acids. The germline V gene encodes CDR1 SGHTA and CDR2 FQGNSA. CDR3 DNA: TGTGCCAGCAGCTTCCGCAGGATGACCTACGAGCAGTACTTC. It is translated as CASSFRRMTYEQYF.

The J gene is TRBJ2-7, the V gene TRBV4-3, with D possibly TRBD2 on 5 matching bases. CDR3 length equals 16 residues. Germline V gene lookup returns CDR1 LGHNA and CDR2 YSLEER. The ends were cut back, 0 bases at V and 0 bases at J, with 12 bases in the middle. The CDR3: CASSQDYGLYSYEQYF. The CDR3 DNA reads as TGCGCCAGCAGCCAAGATTATGGACTCTACTCCTACGAGCAGTACTTC.

The V and J genes are TRBV6-1 and TRBJ1-3, with D maybe TRBD1 (6 bases). Germline assignment: CDR1 MNHNS and CDR2 SASEGT. Trimming took 5 bases from V and 0 from J, leaving 11 bases between them. This CDR3 is built from 15 residues. The CDR3 is CASSSDSRSGNTIYF. In DNA, the CDR3 is TGTGCCAGCAGTTCGGACAGCCGCTCTGGAAACACCATATATTTT.

This rearrangement joins TRBV2 to TRBJ1-2; 8 bases agree with TRBD1. Germline V gives CDR1 SNHLY, CDR2 FYNNEI. The CDR3 has 15 residues. V was clipped by 4 bases and J by 5 bases; unmatched bases: 9. The CDR3 nucleotides are TGTGCCAGCAGTGGAATAGGGACAGGAAGTTATGGCTACACCTTC. This codes for CASSGIGTGSYGYTF.

The chain recombines TRBV5-1 with TRBJ1-3; 7 nucleotides match TRBD1. This CDR3 comprises 14 residues. Trimming removed 0 bases from V and 8 bases from J; junction bases left unmatched: 5. Germline V lookup: CDR1 SGHRS, CDR2 YFSETQ. CDR3 DNA: TGCGCCAGCAGCTTGGACAGGGGAAGAGACACCATATATTTT. Encoded protein: CASSLDRGRDTIYF.

J is TRBJ1-5 and V is TRBV14; possible D gene TRBD1, 6 bases. Germline V CDR1 and CDR2: SGHDN, FVKESK. V was shortened by 3 bases and J by 2 bases, with 14 bases between the two germline ends. This CDR3 has 16 amino acids. CDR3 region: CASSQKGGICNQPQHF. CDR3 coding DNA: TGTGCCAGCAGCCAGAAGGGGGGGATTTGCAATCAGCCCCAGCATTTT.

As DNA, the CDR3 is TGTGCCAGCAGTTTACGGCAGCAATTCTCCTACGAGCAGTACTTC. Amino acids: CASSLRQQFSYEQYF. J is TRBJ2-7 and V is TRBV27, with D unclear. CDR1 MNHEY and CDR2 SMNVEV come from the germline V gene (reference sequence). V dropped 2 bases and J dropped 0 bases, with 11 bases sitting between them. The CDR3 loop spans 15 amino acids.

The chain carries TRBV30 and TRBJ2-1; D is perhaps TRBD1 or TRBD2 (5 bases each). CDR1 and CDR2 from the germline V gene are GTSNPN and SVGIG (reference sequence). Trimming pared 4 bases from V and 8 bases from J, leaving 15 bases between. The CDR3 is 13 amino acids. CDR3 sequence: CAWKWGSKYEQFF. In DNA form, the CDR3 reads TGTGCCTGGAAGTGGGGGAGTAAGTATGAGCAGTTCTTC.

The chain employs TRBV10-1 and TRBJ1-1, with D tentatively TRBD1 (5 bases). The V gene lost 6 bases and the J gene lost 4 bases, with 12 bases spanning the gap. The CDR3 spans 13 residues. Germline CDR1 is WNHNN and CDR2 is SYGVQD (reference sequence). The CDR3 DNA reads as TGCGCCAGCAGCCCTCAGGGTAGCACTGAAGCTTTCTTT. Protein product: CASSPQGSTEAFF.

This chain uses TRBV6-1 with TRBJ1-3, with 9 positions matching TRBD1. This CDR3 is built from 17 residues. V was clipped by 0 bases and J by 3 bases; unmatched bases: 6. The germline V gene has CDR1 MNHNS and CDR2 SASEGT. The CDR3 sequence is CASSEANTGGLGNTIYF. CDR3 DNA sequence: TGTGCCAGCAGTGAAGCCAATACAGGGGGCCTTGGAAACACCATATATTTT.

For this clone: The same CDR3 can be traced to other DNA sequences in this sample. The chain carries TRBV20-1 and TRBJ2-5, with unresolved D. Germline values: CDR1 DFQATT, CDR2 SNEGSKA (reference sequence). The CDR3 runs to 10 residues. V was clipped by 2 bases and J by 4 bases, with 2 bases between them. The DNA of the CDR3 is TGCAGTGCTAGAATAGAGACCCAGTACTTC. This codes for CSARIETQYF.

This chain connects TRBV5-5 to TRBJ1-5; the match to TRBD1 covers 7 bases. This CDR3 region has 14 residues. Germline lookup yields CDR1 SGHKS and CDR2 YYEKEE (reference sequence). V lost 2 bases and J lost 3; bases outside the gene matches: 2. The CDR3 protein is CASSLGGPNQPQHF. The CDR3 bases are TGTGCCAGCAGCTTAGGGGGCCCCAATCAGCCCCAGCATTTT.

The chain has TRBV5-1 and TRBJ2-1; D call uncertain. Trimming pared 0 bases from V and 7 bases from J, leaving 8 bases between. The germline CDR1 and CDR2 sequences are SGHRS and YFSETQ. The CDR3 sequence is 13 residues long. CDR3 DNA sequence: TGCGCCAGCAGCTTGGTGTCCGTTAATGAGCAGTTCTTC. This gives the protein CASSLVSVNEQFF.

V is TRBV6-1 and J is TRBJ1-5; possibly TRBD1 for D (5 bases). V was shortened by 11 bases and J by 1 base, with 18 bases between the two germline ends. The CDR3 runs 15 residues. Per germline, CDR1 MNHNS and CDR2 SASEGT. In nucleotides, the CDR3 is TGTGCCGGGAACTCAGGGTCGGGAAGCAATCAGCCCCAGCATTTT. Amino acids: CAGNSGSGSNQPQHF.

Remarks on this clone: The same CDR3 can be traced to other DNA sequences in this sample. The rearrangement joins TRBV28 to TRBJ2-7, with TRBD2 matching over 11 bases. The CDR3 length is 16 residues. V lost 3 bases and J lost 2; bases outside the gene matches: 6. The germline V gene has CDR1 MDHEN and CDR2 SYDVKM. This chain's CDR3 is CASSFRLAGGTYEQYF. As DNA, the CDR3 is TGTGCCAGCAGTTTTCGGCTAGCGGGAGGTACCTACGAGCAGTACTTC. Full variable domain (outside the CDR3, taken from reference TRBV28 and TRBJ2-7): DVKVTQSSRYLVKRTGEKVFLECVQDMDHENMFWYRQDPGLGLRLIYFSYDVKMKEKGDIPEGYSVSREKKERFSLILESASTNQTSMYLCASSFRLAGGTYEQYFGPGTRLTVT.

The chain couples TRBV7-9 to TRBJ2-2; D not resolved. The CDR3 loop spans 14 amino acids. V was trimmed by 2 bases and J by 3 bases, leaving 7 bases between them. CDR1 and CDR2 (germline): SEHNR, FQNEAQ (reference sequence). CDR3 nucleotides: TGTGCCAGCAGCTTAAAAATCTACACCGGGGAGCTGTTTTTT. Translated, it gives CASSLKIYTGELFF.

This rearrangement joins TRBV5-1 to TRBJ2-1; no clear D gene. This CDR3 has 14 amino acids. Germline CDR1 is SGHRS and CDR2 is YFSETQ. Deletions cut 0 bases from V and 4 bases from J, with 8 bases between. CDR3 loop: CASSLDQGYNEQFF. As DNA, the CDR3 is TGCGCCAGCAGCTTGGACCAAGGGTACAATGAGCAGTTCTTC. Based on the CDR3 plus reference TRBV5-1 and TRBJ2-1, the full variable domain is KAGVTQTPRYLIKTRGQQVTLSCSPISGHRSVSWYQQTPGQGLQFLFEYFSETQRNKGNFPGRFSGRQFSNSRSEMNVSTLELGDSALYLCASSLDQGYNEQFFGPGTRLTVL.

The V and J genes are TRBV9 and TRBJ2-7; 8 positions match TRBD2. CDR1 is SGDLS and CDR2 is YYNGEE in the germline V gene. V gave up 3 bases and J gave up 5 bases; unmatched junction bases: 10. The CDR3 is 15 residues long. Here the CDR3 DNA reads TGTGCCAGCAGCGAGACGGGACTAGAGGTCCACGAGCAGTACTTC. This codes for CASSETGLEVHEQYF.